Listed here are 9 T cell receptor beta chains from one sample, sequenced in a study of control samples from healthy donors and cancer patients. Using immunoSEQ multiplex PCR, the repertoire was profiled, and TCRdb retains in-frame clones only, with some absent. The table lists 150,000 to 200,000 clones. The sequenced material came from blood. These receptors came from a young woman in good health.

The chain uses TRBV29-1 and TRBJ1-4; D is unresolved. V was clipped by 4 bases and J by 4 bases, with 16 bases between them. In germline, CDR1 is SQVTM, CDR2 ANQGSEA. CDR3 size: 15 residues. The chain's CDR3 is CSVGVTGNSNEKLFF. In DNA, the CDR3 is TGCAGCGTTGGGGTAACTGGGAATAGTAATGAAAAACTGTTTTTT. The entire variable domain, with the rest obtained from reference TRBV29-1 and TRBJ1-4, is as follows: SAVISQKPSRDICQRGTSLTIQCQVDSQVTMMFWYRQQPGQSLTLIATANQGSEATYESGFVIDKFPISRPNLTFSTLTVSNMSPEDSSIYLCSVGVTGNSNEKLFFGSGTQLSVL.

The genes are TRBV28 and TRBJ2-7; 7 bases are shared with TRBD1. The CDR3 runs to 14 residues. Looked up from germline, CDR1 is MDHEN and CDR2 is SYDVKM. J lost 5 bases, V lost 4 bases, and 8 bases had no gene match. Here the CDR3 reads CASSSDREWDEQYF. For the CDR3, the DNA is TGTGCCAGCAGTTCAGACAGGGAATGGGACGAGCAGTACTTC.

The genes are TRBV27 and TRBJ2-5; 10 bases agree with TRBD2. Germline-derived CDR1 and CDR2 are MNHEY and SMNVEV (reference sequence). This CDR3 contains 15 residues. J lost 3 bases, V lost 3 bases, and 4 bases had no gene match. The CDR3 region is CASSFTGLAEETQYF. The CDR3 DNA reads TGTGCCAGCAGTTTCACAGGACTAGCGGAAGAGACCCAGTACTTC.

The genes are TRBV18 and TRBJ1-4; the D gene is possibly TRBD1 (6 bases). There are 15 residues in the CDR3. Germline values: CDR1 KGHSH, CDR2 LQKENI. Between the trimmed V and J ends, which lost 4 bases and 7 bases, there was a span of 16 bases. The CDR3: CASSQGSTGREKLFF. The CDR3 DNA sequence: TGTGCCAGCTCACAAGGATCCACAGGGCGTGAAAAACTGTTTTTT.

V usage is TRBV27 and J usage is TRBJ1-2, with D possibly being TRBD1 (6 bases). The V end was cut by 4 bases, the J end by 6 bases, with 12 bases between. Germline lookup yields CDR1 MNHEY and CDR2 SMNVEV (reference sequence). CDR3 length: 13 residues. CDR3 sequence: CASSSQGGDGYTF. CDR3 in DNA: TGTGCCAGCAGTTCACAGGGTGGTGATGGCTACACCTTC.

The chain employs TRBV4-1 and TRBJ1-1, with D hard to call. Between the trimmed V and J ends, which lost 1 base and 0 bases, there was a span of 6 bases. This CDR3 region has 14 residues. Germline assignment: CDR1 MGHRA and CDR2 YSYEKL. The CDR3 DNA reads as TGCGCCAGCAGCCAAGTTACAATGAACACTGAAGCTTTCTTT. This gives the protein CASSQVTMNTEAFF.

The chain carries TRBV5-4 and TRBJ2-5; 7 nucleotides line up with TRBD2. Unmatched junction bases numbered 11, after V lost 4 bases and J lost 5 bases. CDR3 length: 15 amino acids. Germline CDR1 and CDR2: SGHNT and YYREEE (reference sequence). CDR3 DNA sequence: TGTGCCAGCAGCGAAGGGACTACGCCCGTGGAGACCCAGTACTTC. It encodes CASSEGTTPVETQYF.

The chain combines TRBV11-2 with TRBJ1-3; D uncertain. The CDR3 spans 14 residues. Germline-derived CDR1 and CDR2 are SGHAT and FQNNGV. V lost 5 bases and J lost 8, with 16 bases in between. CDR3 residues: CASSPWLEEDTIYF. CDR3 DNA: TGTGCCAGCAGCCCCTGGCTGGAGGAGGACACCATATATTTT.

V and J are TRBV19 and TRBJ1-2, with D perhaps matching TRBD1 (5 bases). The CDR3 consists of 14 residues. Germline CDR1 LNHDA, CDR2 SQIVND (reference sequence). Trimming removed 0 bases from V and 4 bases from J, with 9 bases in between. CDR3 sequence reads: CASSIDWGSYGYTF. The CDR3 bases are TGTGCCAGTAGTATAGATTGGGGCTCCTATGGCTACACCTTC.